The next 30 T cell receptor beta chains were all read from a single sample in a study of Ad26.COV2.S vaccination and SARS-CoV-2 variants. TCRdb's copy holds only in-frame clones and misses some; the assay was immunoSEQ multiplex PCR. The sample comprises a few hundred thousand clones, around 86% of which are singletons, and approximately 3.6% rests with the top ten. Treatment in this sample: about 20 received Ad26.COV2.S at low or high dose, single or two shots; five or six received placebo; per-sample allocation not given. It was on day 63 after the first vaccine or placebo injection that samples were taken. The sequencing here drew on peripheral blood, taken in a trial of Ad26.COV2.S vaccine versus placebo. These receptors all stem from a person aged 18-65 years who received the Ad26.COV2.S COVID-19 vaccine or a placebo.

V is TRBV12-5 and J is TRBJ2-3; the D gene is possibly TRBD1 (6 bases). The CDR3 has 15 amino acids. Trimming left V 0 bases short and J 1 base short, with 8 bases between. Germline CDR1 LGHNT, CDR2 FRNRAP. CDR3 DNA: TGTGCTAGTGGTTTGGTCAGGGGACGCACAGATACGCAGTATTTT. Amino acid sequence: CASGLVRGRTDTQYF.

The chain employs TRBV5-8 and TRBJ1-1; D is unclear. Germline CDR1 reads SGHTS; CDR2 reads YDEGEE. The CDR3 has 15 residues. V gave up 3 bases and J gave up 0 bases, with 12 bases separating them. CDR3: CASSSPAWLNTEAFF. The CDR3 bases are TGTGCCAGCAGCTCCCCTGCGTGGTTGAACACTGAAGCTTTCTTT.

DNA of the CDR3: TGTGCCAGCAGCTTCACGCGGGACAGGAACTCTGGAAACACCATATATTTT. As protein: CASSFTRDRNSGNTIYF. The chain carries TRBV7-4 and TRBJ1-3, with TRBD1 matching over 8 bases. Per germline, CDR1 SGHVT and CDR2 SQSDAQ. The CDR3 has 17 residues. Trimming took 3 bases from V and 0 from J; bases not matched to a gene: 7.

The chain couples TRBV6-6 to TRBJ1-1; 8 bases are a match to TRBD1. The germline V gene encodes CDR1 MNHNY and CDR2 SVGAGI (reference sequence). This CDR3 spans 15 amino acids. V dropped 2 bases and J dropped 2; count of bases not matched to a gene: 4. The CDR3 DNA follows: TGTGCCAGCAGTTACCCAGGGGGCCAAAACACTGAAGCTTTCTTT. Its protein is CASSYPGGQNTEAFF.

V is TRBV5-1 and J is TRBJ2-3; perhaps D is TRBD1 or TRBD2 (6 bases each). Germline values: CDR1 SGHRS, CDR2 YFSETQ. The ends were cut back, 2 bases at V and 0 bases at J, with 10 bases in the middle. This CDR3 has 15 residues. The CDR3 DNA reads TGCGCCAGCAGCTTATCGGGGGCCAGCACAGATACGCAGTATTTT. This translates into CASSLSGASTDTQYF.

The chain employs TRBV13 and TRBJ2-1; 10 bases match TRBD2. This CDR3 is 16 amino acids long. V dropped 5 bases and J dropped 7; count of bases not matched to a gene: 11. Germline CDR1 and CDR2: PRHDT and FYEKMQ (reference sequence). The CDR3 protein is CASSPLQRGGGNEQFF. The CDR3 DNA reads as TGTGCCAGCAGCCCGTTACAGCGGGGGGGCGGTAATGAGCAGTTCTTC.

As for this clone: The same CDR3 also results from other DNA sequences found in this sample. V and J are TRBV30 and TRBJ1-5; D is possibly TRBD1 (6 bases). Germline lookup yields CDR1 GTSNPN and CDR2 SVGIG (reference sequence). The ends were cut back, 4 bases at V and 0 bases at J, with 7 bases in the middle. CDR3 size: 13 residues. CDR3 in amino acids: CAWNRDSNQPQHF. The CDR3 nucleotides read TGTGCCTGGAACAGGGATAGCAATCAGCCCCAGCATTTT.

The J gene is TRBJ1-2, the V gene TRBV15; D unclear. CDR3 length: 15 residues. V was trimmed by 0 bases and J by 5 bases, leaving 13 bases between them. Germline values: CDR1 LNHNV, CDR2 YYDKDF (reference sequence). CDR3 sequence: CATSRDRVRSYGYTF. The DNA for the CDR3 is TGTGCCACCAGCAGAGATCGGGTCAGATCATATGGCTACACCTTC.

The genes are TRBV7-8 and TRBJ1-5; D is ambiguous. V was clipped by 3 bases and J by 3 bases, with 12 bases between them. The germline CDR1 and CDR2 sequences are SGHVS and FQNEAQ. The CDR3 covers 15 residues. CDR3 DNA: TGTGCCAGCAGCTTCGGGATGTTGGACAATCAGCCCCAGCATTTT. It translates to CASSFGMLDNQPQHF.

This clone was seen once. The chain is built from TRBV5-1 and TRBJ1-1; D perhaps matches TRBD1 (5 bases). The V and J ends lost 0 bases and 3 bases respectively, with 15 bases between them. CDR1 and CDR2 (germline): SGHRS, YFSETQ. This CDR3 has 16 residues. The CDR3 spells CASSLGVATGDTEAFF. The CDR3 bases are TGCGCCAGCAGCTTGGGGGTCGCCACAGGCGACACTGAAGCTTTCTTT.

This chain joins TRBV4-1 and TRBJ2-7; 10 bases fit TRBD1. The CDR3 runs 18 residues. CDR1 and CDR2 (germline): MGHRA, YSYEKL. After removal of 3 bases from V and 3 bases from J, the junction contained 14 bases not matched to a gene. CDR3 residues: CASSQRHGDRGVGYEQYF. The CDR3 DNA reads TGCGCCAGCAGCCAGCGCCACGGGGACAGGGGCGTCGGCTACGAGCAGTACTTC.

As DNA, the CDR3 is TGTGCCAGCAGCCAAGTCGGCCCGGAAGGCTACACCTTC. Amino acid sequence: CASSQVGPEGYTF. The rearrangement links TRBV3-1 (or the pseudogene TRBV3-2) to TRBJ1-2; D is unclear. The CDR3 sequence is 13 residues long. Trimming left V 1 base short and J 8 bases short, with 11 bases between. From germline, CDR1 is LGHDT and CDR2 YNNKEL (reference sequence).

The V and J genes are TRBV9 and TRBJ2-2, with a tentative D call TRBD2 (6 bases). This CDR3 contains 16 residues. CDR1 and CDR2 from the germline V gene are SGDLS and YYNGEE. V was shortened by 2 bases and J by 5 bases, with 16 bases between the two germline ends. In DNA, the CDR3 is TGTGCCAGCAGCGTGGGGGGTCGGGGATATACCGGGGAGCTGTTTTTT. Amino acids: CASSVGGRGYTGELFF.

The chain uses TRBV6-1 and TRBJ2-7; 7 bases fit TRBD1. V trimming: 3 bases; J trimming: 0 bases; junction bases outside the gene matches: 5. This CDR3 has 15 amino acids. Germline assignment: CDR1 MNHNS and CDR2 SASEGT. The CDR3 protein is CASSETGYNSYEQYF. The CDR3 DNA follows: TGTGCCAGCAGTGAGACAGGGTACAACTCCTACGAGCAGTACTTC.

V gene TRBV21-1 combines with J gene TRBJ1-2. TRBV21-1 is designated a pseudogene. CDR3 length: 14 amino acids. The CDR3 nucleotides read TGTGCCAGCTACACTTGGTCAGGGAGCTATGGCTACACCTTC. Translated: CASYTWSGSYGYTF.

This clone occurred once. V is TRBV2 and J is TRBJ2-6, with D uncertain. Germline CDR1 SNHLY, CDR2 FYNNEI. This CDR3 comprises 15 residues. Deletions cut 3 bases from V and 0 bases from J, with 6 bases between. CDR3 sequence: CASSDALSGANVLTF. The CDR3 nucleotides read TGTGCCAGCAGTGACGCTCTCTCTGGGGCCAACGTCCTGACTTTC.

The rearrangement links TRBV6-1 to TRBJ1-2; no definite D call. The V gene lost 1 base and the J gene lost 0 bases, with 3 bases spanning the gap. CDR3 size: 13 residues. The germline gives CDR1 MNHNS, CDR2 SASEGT. The CDR3 DNA reads TGTGCCAGCAGTGAAGACTCTAACTATGGCTACACCTTC. Protein: CASSEDSNYGYTF.

V gene TRBV28 combines with J gene TRBJ1-6; D remains unclear. V was clipped by 2 bases and J by 4 bases, with 9 bases between them. Germline-derived CDR1 and CDR2 are MDHEN and SYDVKM. The CDR3 has 15 residues. The CDR3 protein is CASSLRRGYNSPLHF. CDR3 nucleotide sequence: TGTGCCAGCAGTTTACGACGGGGTTATAATTCACCCCTCCACTTT.

CDR3 sequence reads: CASSQDGQWSSYEQYF. CDR3 sequence (DNA): TGTGCCAGCAGCCAAGATGGACAGTGGAGCTCCTACGAGCAGTACTTC. This chain connects TRBV3-1 (or the pseudogene TRBV3-2) to TRBJ2-7, with a possible D match to TRBD1 (6 bases). V gave up 0 bases and J gave up 0 bases, with 12 bases separating them. This CDR3 is built from 16 residues. Per germline, CDR1 LGHDT and CDR2 YNNKEL (reference sequence).

The chain combines TRBV7-3 with TRBJ2-4, with D perhaps matching TRBD2 (6 bases). CDR1 SGHTA and CDR2 FQGTGA come from the germline V gene. V was shortened by 0 bases and J by 12 bases, with 12 bases between the two germline ends. The CDR3 contains 13 residues. CDR3 residues: CASSLTRGSRQYF. The CDR3 coding sequence is TGTGCCAGCAGCTTAACTCGGGGGAGTCGTCAGTACTTC.

J is TRBJ2-2 and V is TRBV6-5, with D maybe TRBD1 (7 bases). The germline CDR1 and CDR2 sequences are MNHEY and SVGAGI. The CDR3 extends over 16 amino acids. Between the trimmed V and J ends, which lost 0 bases and 5 bases, there was a span of 13 bases. In DNA form, the CDR3 reads TGTGCCAGCAGTTACTCTGCCAGGGGGAGGACCGGGGAGCTGTTTTTT. Translation gives CASSYSARGRTGELFF.

This chain links TRBV5-4 with TRBJ2-2; D gene ambiguous. The CDR3 spans 14 residues. Deletions cut 7 bases from V and 2 bases from J, with 12 bases between. Germline V gene lookup returns CDR1 SGHNT and CDR2 YYREEE (reference sequence). The CDR3 DNA reads as TGTGCCAGCGGCTGGAGTGTAAACACCGGGGAGCTGTTTTTT. This encodes CASGWSVNTGELFF.

V is TRBV6-6 and J is TRBJ1-6, with D hard to call. The CDR3 spans 11 residues. With 2 bases removed from V and 12 bases from J, the gap between germline ends came to 5 bases. The V gene's germline CDR1 is MNHNY and CDR2 SVGAGI (reference sequence). CDR3 amino acids: CASSYEGPLHF. CDR3 in DNA: TGTGCCAGCAGTTACGAGGGACCCCTCCACTTT.

The chain links TRBV9 to TRBJ1-6; D remains ambiguous. Germline assignment: CDR1 SGDLS and CDR2 YYNGEE. Trimming stripped 2 bases from V and 10 bases from J, with 10 bases between. The CDR3 sequence is 13 residues long. CDR3 amino acids: CASSVDIKSPLHF. CDR3 coding DNA: TGTGCCAGCAGCGTTGATATAAAATCACCCCTCCACTTT.

This clone occurred once. J is TRBJ2-5 and V is TRBV12-5; the D is unclear. Germline CDR1 is LGHNT and CDR2 is FRNRAP. V lost 2 bases, J lost 4 bases, and 8 bases lay in between. The CDR3 loop spans 13 amino acids. This CDR3 is CASGLSRTETQYF. CDR3 bases: TGTGCTAGTGGTTTGTCCAGAACAGAGACCCAGTACTTC.

This clone appeared a single time. The chain combines TRBV29-1 with TRBJ2-5, with 9 bases fitting TRBD1. Germline values: CDR1 SQVTM, CDR2 ANQGSEA. The J segment lost 1 base and the V segment lost 6 bases, leaving 0 bases of the junction unmatched. This CDR3 has 12 amino acids. CDR3 nucleotides: TGCAGCGTGGGACAGGGCCAAGAGACCCAGTACTTC. Protein sequence: CSVGQGQETQYF.

This chain connects TRBV5-1 to TRBJ2-1; no reliable D call. V lost 4 bases to trimming and J lost 3 bases, with 17 bases between them. The germline CDR1 and CDR2 sequences are SGHRS and YFSETQ. CDR3 length: 16 amino acids. CDR3 residues: CASSPWTSNHYNEQFF. Written as DNA, the CDR3 is TGCGCCAGCAGCCCGTGGACCTCCAACCACTACAATGAGCAGTTCTTC.

CDR3 amino acids: CATSDRVVEQYF. CDR3 in DNA: TGTGCCACCAGCGACAGGGTGGTCGAGCAGTACTTC. The chain couples TRBV10-3 to TRBJ2-7, with 7 bases identical to TRBD1. From germline, CDR1 is ENHRY and CDR2 SYGVKD. V shed 10 bases, J shed 6 bases, and the junction held 9 bases outside the gene matches. The CDR3 is made up of 12 amino acids.

The rearrangement uses TRBV30 and TRBJ2-1; perhaps TRBD1 as D (7 bases). The CDR3 spans 15 residues. The germline V gene encodes CDR1 GTSNPN and CDR2 SVGIG (reference sequence). The V gene lost 3 bases and the J gene lost 5 bases, with 17 bases spanning the gap. The CDR3 DNA reads TGTGCCTGGAGGAACAGGGGTGGGGGGAACAATGAGCAGTTCTTC. This encodes CAWRNRGGGNNEQFF.

The chain recombines TRBV15 with TRBJ2-7; D ambiguous. Germline-derived CDR1 and CDR2 are LNHNV and YYDKDF (reference sequence). The CDR3 loop spans 16 amino acids. The V end lost 1 base, the J end lost 2 bases, and 15 bases lay between the germline ends. CDR3 region: CATSRGTGRSPYEQYF. DNA of the CDR3: TGTGCCACCAGCAGAGGTACTGGACGGTCCCCCTACGAGCAGTACTTC. Based on the CDR3 plus reference TRBV15 and TRBJ2-7, the full variable domain is DAMVIQNPRYQVTQFGKPVTLSCSQTLNHNVMYWYQQKSSQAPKLLFHYYDKDFNNEADTPDNFQSRRPNTSFCFLDIRSPGLGDTAMYLCATSRGTGRSPYEQYFGPGTRLTVT.